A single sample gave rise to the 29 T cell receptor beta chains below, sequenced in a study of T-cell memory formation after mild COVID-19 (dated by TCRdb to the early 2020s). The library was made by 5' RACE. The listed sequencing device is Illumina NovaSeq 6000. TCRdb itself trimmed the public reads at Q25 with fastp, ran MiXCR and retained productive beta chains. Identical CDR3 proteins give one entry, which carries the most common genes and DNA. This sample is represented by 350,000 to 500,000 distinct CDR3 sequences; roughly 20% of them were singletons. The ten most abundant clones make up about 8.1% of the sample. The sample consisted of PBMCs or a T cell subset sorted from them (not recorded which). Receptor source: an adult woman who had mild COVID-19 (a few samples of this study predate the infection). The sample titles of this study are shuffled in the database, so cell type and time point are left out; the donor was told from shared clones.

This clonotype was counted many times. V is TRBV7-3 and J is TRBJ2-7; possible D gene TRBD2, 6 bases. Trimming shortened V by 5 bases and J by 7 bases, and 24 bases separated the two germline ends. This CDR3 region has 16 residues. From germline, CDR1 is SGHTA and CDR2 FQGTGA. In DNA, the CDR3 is TGTGCCAGCAGCCACCGCTCCGGGACTGGTGCCGGAGAGCAGTACTTC. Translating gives CASSHRSGTGAGEQYF.

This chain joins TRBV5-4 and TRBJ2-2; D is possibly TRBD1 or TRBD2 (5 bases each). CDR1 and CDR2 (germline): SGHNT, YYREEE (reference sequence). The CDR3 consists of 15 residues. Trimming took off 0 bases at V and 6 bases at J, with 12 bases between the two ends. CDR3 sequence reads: CASSLGGTYAGELFF. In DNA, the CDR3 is TGTGCCAGCAGCTTGGGGGGGACCTATGCCGGGGAGCTGTTTTTT.

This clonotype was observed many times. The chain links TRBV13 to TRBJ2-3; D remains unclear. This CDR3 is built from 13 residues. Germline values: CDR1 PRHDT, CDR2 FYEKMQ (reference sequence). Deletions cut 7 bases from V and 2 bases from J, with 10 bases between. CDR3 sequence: CASTLQFTDTQYF. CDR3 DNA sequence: TGTGCCAGCACCCTCCAGTTCACAGATACGCAGTATTTT.

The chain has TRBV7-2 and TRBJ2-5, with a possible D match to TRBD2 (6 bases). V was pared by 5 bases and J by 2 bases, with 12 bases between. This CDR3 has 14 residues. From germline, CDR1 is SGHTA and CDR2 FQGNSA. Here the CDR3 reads CASSNYRGQETQYF. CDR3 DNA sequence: TGTGCCAGCAGCAATTACCGGGGGCAAGAGACCCAGTACTTC. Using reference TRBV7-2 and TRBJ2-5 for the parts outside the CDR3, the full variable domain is GAGVSQSPSNKVTEKGKDVELRCDPISGHTALYWYRQSLGQGLEFLIYFQGNSAPDKSGLPSDRFSAERTGGSVSTLTIQRTQQEDSAVYLCASSNYRGQETQYFGPGTRLLVL.

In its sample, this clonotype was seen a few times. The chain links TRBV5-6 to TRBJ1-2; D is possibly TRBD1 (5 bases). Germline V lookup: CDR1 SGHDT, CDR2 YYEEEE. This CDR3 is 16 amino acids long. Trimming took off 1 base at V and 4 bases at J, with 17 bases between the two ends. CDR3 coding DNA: TGTGCCAGCAGCTTGTGGTGGCAGGGTGGGGCCTATGGCTACACCTTC. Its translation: CASSLWWQGGAYGYTF.

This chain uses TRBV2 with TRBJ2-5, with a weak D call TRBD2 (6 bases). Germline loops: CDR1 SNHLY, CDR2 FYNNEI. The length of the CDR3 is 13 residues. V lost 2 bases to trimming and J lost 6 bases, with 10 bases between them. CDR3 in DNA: TGTGCCAGCAGTGAACAGCGGGTTCAGACCCAGTACTTC. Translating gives CASSEQRVQTQYF.

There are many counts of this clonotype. The CDR3 region is CASSLTSGYNEQFF. The CDR3 bases are TGTGCCAGCAGCTTGACTAGCGGCTACAATGAGCAGTTCTTC. This chain connects TRBV5-6 to TRBJ2-1, with 8 bases identical to TRBD2. CDR3 length: 14 residues. The germline CDR1 and CDR2 sequences are SGHDT and YYEEEE. With 1 base clipped from V and 3 bases from J, the junction kept 0 bases outside the gene matches.

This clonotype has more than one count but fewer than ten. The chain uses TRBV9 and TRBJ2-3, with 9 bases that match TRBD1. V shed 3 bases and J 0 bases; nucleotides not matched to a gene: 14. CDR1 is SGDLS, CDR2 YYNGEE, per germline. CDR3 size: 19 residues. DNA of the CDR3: TGTGCCAGCAGCGACCGAGATCCGGACAGGGGAGTTAGCACAGATACGCAGTATTTT. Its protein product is CASSDRDPDRGVSTDTQYF.

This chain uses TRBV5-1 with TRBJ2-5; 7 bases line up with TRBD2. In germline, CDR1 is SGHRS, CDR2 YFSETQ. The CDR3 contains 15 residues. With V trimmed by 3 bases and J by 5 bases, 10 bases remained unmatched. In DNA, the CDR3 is TGCGCCAGCAGCTCTCTGGGGGGGAAACCGGAGACCCAGTACTTC. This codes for CASSSLGGKPETQYF. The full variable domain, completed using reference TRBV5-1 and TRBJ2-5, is KAGVTQTPRYLIKTRGQQVTLSCSPISGHRSVSWYQQTPGQGLQFLFEYFSETQRNKGNFPGRFSGRQFSNSRSEMNVSTLELGDSALYLCASSSLGGKPETQYFGPGTRLLVL.

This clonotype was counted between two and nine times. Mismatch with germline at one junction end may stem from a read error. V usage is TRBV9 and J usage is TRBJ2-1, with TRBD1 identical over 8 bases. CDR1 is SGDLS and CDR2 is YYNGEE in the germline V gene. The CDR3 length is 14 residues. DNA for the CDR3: TGTGCCAGCAGAGTAGGGACAGGAAGGAATGAGCAGTTCTTC. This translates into CASRVGTGRNEQFF.

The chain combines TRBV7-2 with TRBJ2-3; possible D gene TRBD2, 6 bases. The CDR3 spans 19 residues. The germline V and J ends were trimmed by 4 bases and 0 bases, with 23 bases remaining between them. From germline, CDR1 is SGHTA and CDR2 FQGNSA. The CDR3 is CASSSGRGPNSPSTDTQYF. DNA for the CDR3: TGTGCCAGCAGCTCCGGGCGGGGACCGAACTCCCCTAGCACAGATACGCAGTATTTT.

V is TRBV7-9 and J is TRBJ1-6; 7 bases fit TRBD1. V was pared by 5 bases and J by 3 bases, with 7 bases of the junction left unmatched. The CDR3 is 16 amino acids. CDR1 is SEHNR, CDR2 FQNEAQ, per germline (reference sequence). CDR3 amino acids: CASSLLQGNYNSPLHF. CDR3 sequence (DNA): TGTGCCAGCAGCCTACTACAGGGGAACTATAATTCACCCCTCCACTTT.

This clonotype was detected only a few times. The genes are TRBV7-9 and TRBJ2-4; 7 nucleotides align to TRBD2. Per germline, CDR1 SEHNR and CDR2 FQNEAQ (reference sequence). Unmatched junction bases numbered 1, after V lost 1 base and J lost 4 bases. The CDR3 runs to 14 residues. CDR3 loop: CASSLGGGKNIQYF. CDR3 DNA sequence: TGTGCCAGCAGCTTAGGCGGGGGTAAAAACATTCAGTACTTC.

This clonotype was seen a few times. This chain's CDR3 is CASSLDPGEDTQYF. In nucleotides, the CDR3 is TGTGCCAGCAGCTTAGATCCAGGGGAAGATACGCAGTATTTT. The chain carries TRBV7-3 and TRBJ2-3; a weak D match, TRBD1 (6 bases). Trimming cost V 2 bases and J 5 bases, with 11 bases left between them. The CDR3 is made up of 14 amino acids. CDR1 and CDR2 (germline): SGHTA, FQGTGA.

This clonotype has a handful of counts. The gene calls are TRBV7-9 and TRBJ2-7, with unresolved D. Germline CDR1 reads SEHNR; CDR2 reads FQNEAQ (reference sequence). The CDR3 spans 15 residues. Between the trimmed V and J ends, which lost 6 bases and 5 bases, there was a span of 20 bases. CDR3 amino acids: CASSLSLGPSHEQYF. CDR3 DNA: TGTGCCAGCAGTTTGTCGTTAGGACCATCCCACGAGCAGTACTTC.

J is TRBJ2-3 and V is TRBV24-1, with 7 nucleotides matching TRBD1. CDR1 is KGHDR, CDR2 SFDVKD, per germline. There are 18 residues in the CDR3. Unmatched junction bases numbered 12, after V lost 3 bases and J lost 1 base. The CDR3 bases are TGTGCCACCAGTGATGCCCGGACAGGTTGGGGACGCACAGATACGCAGTATTTT. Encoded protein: CATSDARTGWGRTDTQYF.

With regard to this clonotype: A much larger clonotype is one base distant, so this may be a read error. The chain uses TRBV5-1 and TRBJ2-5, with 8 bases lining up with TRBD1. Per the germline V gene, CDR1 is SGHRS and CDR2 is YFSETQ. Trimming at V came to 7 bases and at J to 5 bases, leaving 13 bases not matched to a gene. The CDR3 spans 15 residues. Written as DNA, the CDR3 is TGCGCCAGCGCCTTCGGCAGGGGGCTGAGGGAGACCCAGTACTTC. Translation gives CASAFGRGLRETQYF.

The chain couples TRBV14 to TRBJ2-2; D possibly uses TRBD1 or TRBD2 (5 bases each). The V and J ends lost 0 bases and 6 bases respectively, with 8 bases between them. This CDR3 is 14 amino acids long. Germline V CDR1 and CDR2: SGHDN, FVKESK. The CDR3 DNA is TGTGCCAGCAGCCAAGACACGGGGCCCGGGGAGCTGTTTTTT. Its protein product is CASSQDTGPGELFF.

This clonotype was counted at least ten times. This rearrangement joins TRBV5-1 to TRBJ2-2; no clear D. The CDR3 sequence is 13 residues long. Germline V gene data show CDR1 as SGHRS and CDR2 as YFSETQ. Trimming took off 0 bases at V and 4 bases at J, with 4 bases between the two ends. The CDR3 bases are TGCGCCAGCAGCTTGGGTACCACCGGGGAGCTGTTTTTT. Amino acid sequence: CASSLGTTGELFF.

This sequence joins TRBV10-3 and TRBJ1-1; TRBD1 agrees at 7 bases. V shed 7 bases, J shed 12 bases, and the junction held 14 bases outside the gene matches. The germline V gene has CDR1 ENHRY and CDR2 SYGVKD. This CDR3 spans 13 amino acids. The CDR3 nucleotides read TGTGCCATCACCCCCTCGGGGACAGCTCTCCCTTTCTTT. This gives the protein CAITPSGTALPFF.

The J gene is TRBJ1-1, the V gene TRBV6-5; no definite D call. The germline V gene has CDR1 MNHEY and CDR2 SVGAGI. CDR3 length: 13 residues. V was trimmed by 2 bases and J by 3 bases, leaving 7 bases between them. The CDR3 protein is CASSYRVYTEAFF. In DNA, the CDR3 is TGTGCCAGCAGTTACAGGGTGTACACTGAAGCTTTCTTT.

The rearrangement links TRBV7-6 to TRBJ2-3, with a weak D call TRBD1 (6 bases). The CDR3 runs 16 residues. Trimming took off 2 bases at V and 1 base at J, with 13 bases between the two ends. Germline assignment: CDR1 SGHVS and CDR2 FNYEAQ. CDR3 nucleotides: TGTGCCAGCAGCTTACAGGGGCTGGGAGGCACAGATACGCAGTATTTT. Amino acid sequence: CASSLQGLGGTDTQYF.

CDR3 sequence (DNA): TGCAGCGTTGAAGTTGGGCCCGCGGGTGTCAATGAGCAGTTCTTC. As protein: CSVEVGPAGVNEQFF. This chain links TRBV29-1 with TRBJ2-1; D possibly corresponds to TRBD2 (5 bases). Germline assignment: CDR1 SQVTM and CDR2 ANQGSEA. V was pared by 1 base and J by 6 bases, with 16 bases between. The CDR3 consists of 15 residues.

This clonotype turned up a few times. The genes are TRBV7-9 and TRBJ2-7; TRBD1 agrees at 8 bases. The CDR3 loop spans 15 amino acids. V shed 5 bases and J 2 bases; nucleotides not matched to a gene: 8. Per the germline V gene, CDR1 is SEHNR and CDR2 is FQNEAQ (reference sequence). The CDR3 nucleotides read TGTGCCAGCAGCCGGACAGGGTCGGGGACCTACGAGCAGTACTTC. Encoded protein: CASSRTGSGTYEQYF.

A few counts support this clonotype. The CDR3 DNA reads TGTGCCAGCAGCCGAGATAGCGGGAGTACGCAGTATTTT. Protein product: CASSRDSGSTQYF. V usage is TRBV14 and J usage is TRBJ2-3; 9 bases are a match to TRBD2. There are 13 residues in the CDR3. The ends lost 4 bases at V and 8 bases at J; junction bases unmatched: 4. Germline V gives CDR1 SGHDN, CDR2 FVKESK.

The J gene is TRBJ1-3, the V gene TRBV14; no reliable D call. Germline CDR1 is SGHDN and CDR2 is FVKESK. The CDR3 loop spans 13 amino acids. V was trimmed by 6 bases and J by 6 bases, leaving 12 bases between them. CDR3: CASRRLGVNTIYF. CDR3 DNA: TGTGCCAGCAGACGACTTGGGGTAAACACCATATATTTT.

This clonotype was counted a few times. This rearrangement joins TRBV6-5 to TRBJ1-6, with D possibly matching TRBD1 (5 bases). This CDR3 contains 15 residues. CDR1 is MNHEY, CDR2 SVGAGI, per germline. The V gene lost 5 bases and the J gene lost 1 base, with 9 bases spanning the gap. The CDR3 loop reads CASSDSTSYNSPLHF. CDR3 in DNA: TGTGCCAGCAGTGACAGCACGTCCTATAATTCACCCCTCCACTTT.

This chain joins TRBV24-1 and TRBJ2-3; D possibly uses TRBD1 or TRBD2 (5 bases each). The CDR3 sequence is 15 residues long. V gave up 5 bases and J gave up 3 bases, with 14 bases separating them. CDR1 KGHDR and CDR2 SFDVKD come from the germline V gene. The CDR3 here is CATSGGTGLTDTQYF. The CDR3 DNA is TGTGCCACCAGTGGAGGGACCGGTCTGACAGATACGCAGTATTTT.

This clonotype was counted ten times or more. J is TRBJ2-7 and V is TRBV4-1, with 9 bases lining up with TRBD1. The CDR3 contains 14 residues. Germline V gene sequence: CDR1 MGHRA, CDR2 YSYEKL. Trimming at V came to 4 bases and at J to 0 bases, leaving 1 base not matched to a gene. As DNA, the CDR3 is TGCGCCAGCAGCCCGACAGGGGGCTCCTACGAGCAGTACTTC. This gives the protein CASSPTGGSYEQYF.